The 2 T cell receptor beta chains given below trace back to one sample, sequenced in a study of STAT5B mutations in CD4+ large granular lymphocyte leukemia. Produced via immunoSEQ multiplex PCR; TCRdb's table is partial and in-frame only. In the table there are around 30,000 clones, roughly 72% of which are singletons. Sequencing was done on a sample of CD4+ T cells from blood buffy coats. The receptors stem from a human donor in good health.

The chain carries TRBV28 and TRBJ2-7, with D perhaps matching TRBD1 or TRBD2 (5 bases each). V lost 5 bases and J 3 bases, leaving 20 bases between the germline ends. The CDR3 runs to 16 residues. Germline V gene lookup returns CDR1 MDHEN and CDR2 SYDVKM. As DNA, the CDR3 is TGTGCCAGCAGTACAGTATCCGGGGCAGATAACTACGAGCAGTACTTC. Translated: CASSTVSGADNYEQYF.

This clone came up a few times. The chain combines TRBV28 with TRBJ1-5, with a possible D match to TRBD1 (5 bases). Germline lookup yields CDR1 MDHEN and CDR2 SYDVKM. The CDR3 is made up of 14 amino acids. The V and J ends lost 6 bases and 5 bases respectively, with 14 bases between them. The DNA for the CDR3 is TGTGCCAGCAGCTCTCGGCAGGGAGATCAGCCCCAGCATTTT. Translating it yields CASSSRQGDQPQHF. Filled out from reference TRBV28 and TRBJ1-5, the complete variable domain reads DVKVTQSSRYLVKRTGEKVFLECVQDMDHENMFWYRQDPGLGLRLIYFSYDVKMKEKGDIPEGYSVSREKKERFSLILESASTNQTSMYLCASSSRQGDQPQHFGDGTRLSIL.